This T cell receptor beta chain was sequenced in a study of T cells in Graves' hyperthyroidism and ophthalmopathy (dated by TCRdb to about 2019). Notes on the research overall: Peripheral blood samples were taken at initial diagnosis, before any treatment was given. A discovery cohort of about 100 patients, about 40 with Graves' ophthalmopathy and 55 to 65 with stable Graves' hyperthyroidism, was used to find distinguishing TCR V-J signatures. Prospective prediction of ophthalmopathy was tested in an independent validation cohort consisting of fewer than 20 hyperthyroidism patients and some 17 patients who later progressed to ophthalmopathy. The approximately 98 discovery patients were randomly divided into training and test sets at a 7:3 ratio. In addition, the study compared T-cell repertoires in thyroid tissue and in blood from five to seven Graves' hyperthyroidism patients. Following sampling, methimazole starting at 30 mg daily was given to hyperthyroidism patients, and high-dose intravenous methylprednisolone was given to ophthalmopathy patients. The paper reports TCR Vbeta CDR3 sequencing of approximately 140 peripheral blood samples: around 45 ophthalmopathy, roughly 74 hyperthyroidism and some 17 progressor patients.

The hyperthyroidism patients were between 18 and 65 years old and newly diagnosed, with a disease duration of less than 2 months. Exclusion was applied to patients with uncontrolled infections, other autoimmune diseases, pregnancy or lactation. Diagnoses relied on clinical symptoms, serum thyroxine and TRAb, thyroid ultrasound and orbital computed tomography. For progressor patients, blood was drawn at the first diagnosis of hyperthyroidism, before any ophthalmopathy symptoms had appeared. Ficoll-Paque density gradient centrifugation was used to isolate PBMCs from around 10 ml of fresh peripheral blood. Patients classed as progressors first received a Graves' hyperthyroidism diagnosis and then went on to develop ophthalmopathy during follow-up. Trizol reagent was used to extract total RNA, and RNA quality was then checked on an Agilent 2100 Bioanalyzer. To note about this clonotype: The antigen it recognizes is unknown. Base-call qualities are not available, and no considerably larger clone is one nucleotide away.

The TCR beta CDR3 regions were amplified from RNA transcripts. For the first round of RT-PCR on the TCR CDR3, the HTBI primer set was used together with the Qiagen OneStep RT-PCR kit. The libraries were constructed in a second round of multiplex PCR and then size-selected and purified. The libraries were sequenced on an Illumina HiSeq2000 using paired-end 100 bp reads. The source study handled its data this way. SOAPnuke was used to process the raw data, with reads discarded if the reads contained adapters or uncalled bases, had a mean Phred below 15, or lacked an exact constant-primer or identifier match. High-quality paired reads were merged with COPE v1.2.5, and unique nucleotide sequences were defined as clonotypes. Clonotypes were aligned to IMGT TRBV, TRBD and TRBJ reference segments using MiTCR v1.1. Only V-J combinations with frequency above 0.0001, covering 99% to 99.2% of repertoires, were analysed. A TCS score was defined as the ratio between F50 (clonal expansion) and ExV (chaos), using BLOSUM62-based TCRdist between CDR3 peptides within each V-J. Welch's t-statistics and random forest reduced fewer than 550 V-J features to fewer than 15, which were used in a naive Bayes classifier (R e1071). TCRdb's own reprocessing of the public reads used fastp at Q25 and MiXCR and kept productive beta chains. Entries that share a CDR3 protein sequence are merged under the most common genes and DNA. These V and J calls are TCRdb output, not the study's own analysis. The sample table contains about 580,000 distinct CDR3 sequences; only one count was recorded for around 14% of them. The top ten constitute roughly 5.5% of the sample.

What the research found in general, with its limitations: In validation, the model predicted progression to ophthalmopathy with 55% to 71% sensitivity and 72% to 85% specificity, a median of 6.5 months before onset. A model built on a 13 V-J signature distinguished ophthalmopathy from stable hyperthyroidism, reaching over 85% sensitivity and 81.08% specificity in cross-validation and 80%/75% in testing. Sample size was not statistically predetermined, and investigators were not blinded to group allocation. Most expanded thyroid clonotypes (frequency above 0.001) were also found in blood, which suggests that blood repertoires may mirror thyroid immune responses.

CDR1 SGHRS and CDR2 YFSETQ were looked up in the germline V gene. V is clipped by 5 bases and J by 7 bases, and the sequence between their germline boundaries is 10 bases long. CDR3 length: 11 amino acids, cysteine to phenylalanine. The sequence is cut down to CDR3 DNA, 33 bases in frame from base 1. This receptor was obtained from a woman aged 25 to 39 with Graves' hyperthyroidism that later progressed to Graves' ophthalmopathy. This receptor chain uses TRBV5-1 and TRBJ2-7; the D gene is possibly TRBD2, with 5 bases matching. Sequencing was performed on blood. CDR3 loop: CASRNREEQYF. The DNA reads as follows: TGCGCCAGCAGGAATCGGGAAGAGCAGTACTTC.